Sequencing of this T cell receptor beta chain was carried out in a study of a mutant IDH1 vaccine in newly diagnosed glioma. The time point is: baseline, week 1 (first vaccination visit). The treatment denotes: pre-vaccination baseline after standard-of-care therapy. Germline V lookup: CDR1 MDHEN, CDR2 SYDVKM. The CDR3 length is 16 residues. Trimming pared 5 bases from V and 6 bases from J, leaving 19 bases between. Method: immunoSEQ multiplex PCR; TCRdb's copy keeps in-frame clones and lacks some. The sample lists about 98,000 clones, around 90% seen once, with 0.56% in the top ten. V usage is TRBV28 and J usage is TRBJ1-4; D possibly corresponds to TRBD1 (5 bases). This clonotype was sampled from a woman between 50 and 59 years old with glioma. Sequencing was performed on PBMCs, taken from a glioma patient treated with radiotherapy, temozolomide or both. In DNA, the CDR3 is TGTGCCAGCAGTAAAGGGACTCCTAGAGGGGATGAAAAACTGTTTTTT. Its protein product is CASSKGTPRGDEKLFF. Combining the CDR3 with reference TRBV28 and TRBJ1-4 gives the whole variable domain DVKVTQSSRYLVKRTGEKVFLECVQDMDHENMFWYRQDPGLGLRLIYFSYDVKMKEKGDIPEGYSVSREKKERFSLILESASTNQTSMYLCASSKGTPRGDEKLFFGSGTQLSVL.